This paragraph reports one T cell receptor beta chain. Measured with immunoSEQ multiplex PCR; TCRdb has only the in-frame clones, and not every one. The sample yields about 24,000 clones, just under 90% seen once. The V gene lost 8 bases and the J gene lost 6 bases, with 16 bases spanning the gap. CDR3 size: 13 residues. In germline, CDR1 is MNHNS, CDR2 SASEGT. This entry comes from a study of glioma-infiltrating T cells after dendritic cell vaccination. As to time point: after dendritic cell vaccination, including at tumor progression/relapse. Sequences were derived from blood, sampled after dendritic cell vaccination. The source is a human donor with glioblastoma. The chain is built from TRBV6-1 and TRBJ1-2, with D possibly TRBD1 on 6 matching bases. The CDR3 sequence: CASDNTGYNGYTF. CDR3 sequence (DNA): TGTGCCAGCGACAATACAGGGTATAATGGCTACACCTTC.